The T cell receptor (beta chain) described here comes from a study of OX40 agonist ivuxolimab in advanced cancers. Study-level information: The patients' treatment was ivuxolimab, an agonistic anti-OX40 (CD134) antibody. Regarding the study as a whole: By week 6 at 0.1 to 3.0 mg/kg, blood CD4+ and CD8+ T cells had expanded clonally. Expanded clones tended on average to be more numerous among CD8+ T cells than CD4+. Undetermined was the antigen specificity of the expanded peripheral T cells.

For this clone: The antigen remains undetermined.

Trimming removed 8 bases from V and 4 bases from J; junction bases left unmatched: 6. This CDR3 region has 13 residues. The V gene's germline CDR1 is SNHLY and CDR2 FYNNEI. Generated by immunoSEQ multiplex PCR, the TCRdb table keeps only in-frame clones and is missing some. The sample holds some 55,000 clones, nearly 80% seen once. V is TRBV2 and J is TRBJ1-2; the match to TRBD1 covers 8 bases. The sequence derives from an adult with an advanced solid tumor such as melanoma, head and neck, liver or kidney cancer. The starting material was CD4+ or CD8+ T cells sorted from blood, obtained in a trial of the OX40 agonist ivuxolimab. This CDR3 reads CASRRTGSYGYTF. CDR3 bases: TGTGCCAGCCGCAGGACAGGGTCCTATGGCTACACCTTC.